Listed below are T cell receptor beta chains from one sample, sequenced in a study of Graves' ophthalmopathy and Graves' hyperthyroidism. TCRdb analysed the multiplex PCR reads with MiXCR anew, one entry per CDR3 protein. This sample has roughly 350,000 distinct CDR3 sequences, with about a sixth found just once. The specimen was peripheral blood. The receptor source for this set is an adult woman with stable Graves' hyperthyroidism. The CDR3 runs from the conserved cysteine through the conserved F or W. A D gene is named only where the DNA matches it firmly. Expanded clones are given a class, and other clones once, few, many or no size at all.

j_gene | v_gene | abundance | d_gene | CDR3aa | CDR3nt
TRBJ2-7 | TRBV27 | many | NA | CATKIGALNPYEQYF | TGTGCCACCAAGATAGGGGCCCTAAACCCCTACGAGCAGTACTTC
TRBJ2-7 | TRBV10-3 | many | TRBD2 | CAISTSGETYEQYF | TGTGCCATCAGCACTAGCGGGGAAACCTACGAGCAGTACTTC
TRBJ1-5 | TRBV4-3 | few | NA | CASSQDGEGNQPQHF | TGCGCCAGCAGCCAAGATGGGGAGGGTAATCAGCCCCAGCATTTT
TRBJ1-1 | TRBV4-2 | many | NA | CASSQDQTLNTEAFF | TGTGCCAGCAGCCAAGATCAAACTTTGAACACTGAAGCTTTCTTT
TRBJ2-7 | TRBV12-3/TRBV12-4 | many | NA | CASGTGAIYEQYF | TGTGCCAGCGGGACGGGGGCGATCTACGAGCAGTACTTC
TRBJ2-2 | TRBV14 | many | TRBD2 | CASSHTGTSGRIGELFF | TGTGCCAGCAGCCACACGGGTACTAGCGGGAGGATCGGGGAGCTGTTTTTT
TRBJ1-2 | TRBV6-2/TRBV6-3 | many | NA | CASSPPVGRPLANYGYTF | TGTGCCAGCAGTCCGCCCGTGGGGAGACCACTAGCTAACTATGGCTACACCTTC
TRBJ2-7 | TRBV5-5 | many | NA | CASSPLEISSYEQYF | TGTGCCAGCAGCCCGCTAGAGATTTCGTCCTACGAGCAGTACTTC
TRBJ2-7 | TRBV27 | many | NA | CASRRYGGSEQYF | TGTGCCAGCAGAAGATACGGGGGTAGCGAGCAGTACTTC
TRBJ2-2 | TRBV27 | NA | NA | CASSTLRETGELFF | TGTGCCAGCAGTACCCTGCGAGAGACCGGGGAGCTGTTTTTT
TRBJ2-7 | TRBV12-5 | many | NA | CASGLYPGSQYEQYF | TGTGCTAGTGGTCTGTACCCCGGGAGTCAGTACGAGCAGTACTTC
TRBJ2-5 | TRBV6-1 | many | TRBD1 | CASSQGQLYQETQYF | TGTGCCAGCAGTCAGGGACAGCTGTACCAAGAGACCCAGTACTTC
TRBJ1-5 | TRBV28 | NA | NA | CASSLSPGVFNQPQHF | TGTGCCAGCAGTTTATCCCCAGGGGTTTTCAATCAGCCCCAGCATTTT
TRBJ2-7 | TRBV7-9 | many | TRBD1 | CASSFGQVREQYF | TGTGCCAGCAGCTTCGGACAGGTTCGGGAGCAGTACTTC
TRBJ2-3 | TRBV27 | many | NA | CASSLSEIADTQYF | TGTGCCAGCAGTTTATCGGAGATCGCAGATACGCAGTATTTT
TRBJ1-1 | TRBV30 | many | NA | CAWESGRGGEAFF | TGTGCCTGGGAATCCGGGAGAGGGGGTGAAGCTTTCTTT
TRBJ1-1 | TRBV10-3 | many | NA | CAISQGRYTEAFF | TGTGCCATCTCTCAGGGTCGGTACACTGAAGCTTTCTTT
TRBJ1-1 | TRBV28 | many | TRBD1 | CASTPDRETRVAFF | TGTGCCAGCACCCCGGACAGGGAAACAAGGGTAGCTTTCTTT
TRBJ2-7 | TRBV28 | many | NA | CASSLAGHYEQYF | TGTGCCAGCAGTTTGGCAGGGCACTACGAGCAGTACTTC
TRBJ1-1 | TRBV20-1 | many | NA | CSARDTAGNTEAFF | TGCAGTGCTAGAGATACCGCCGGTAACACTGAAGCTTTCTTT
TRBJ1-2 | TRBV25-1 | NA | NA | CASSESPGGYTF | TGTGCCAGCAGTGAATCTCCGGGTGGCTACACCTTC
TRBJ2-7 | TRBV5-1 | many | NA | CASSLGDLGDEQYF | TGCGCCAGCAGCTTGGGGGACCTCGGCGACGAGCAGTACTTC
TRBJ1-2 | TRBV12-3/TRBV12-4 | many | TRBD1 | CASRGGQGRDYGYTF | TGTGCCAGCAGGGGGGGACAGGGGCGTGACTATGGCTACACCTTC
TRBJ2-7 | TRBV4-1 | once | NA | CASSQEKQATEQYF | TGCGCCAGCAGCCAAGAGAAGCAGGCAACCGAGCAGTACTTC
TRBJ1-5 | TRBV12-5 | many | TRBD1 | CASGLVLGQGARQPQHF | TGTGCTAGTGGTTTGGTACTGGGACAGGGGGCGAGACAGCCCCAGCATTTT
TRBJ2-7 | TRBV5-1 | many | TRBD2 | CASSTIAGGPDYEQYF | TGCGCCAGCAGCACCATAGCGGGAGGGCCGGATTACGAGCAGTACTTC
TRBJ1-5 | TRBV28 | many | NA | CASSLQGLSNQPQHF | TGTGCCAGCAGTCTACAGGGCCTTAGCAATCAGCCCCAGCATTTT